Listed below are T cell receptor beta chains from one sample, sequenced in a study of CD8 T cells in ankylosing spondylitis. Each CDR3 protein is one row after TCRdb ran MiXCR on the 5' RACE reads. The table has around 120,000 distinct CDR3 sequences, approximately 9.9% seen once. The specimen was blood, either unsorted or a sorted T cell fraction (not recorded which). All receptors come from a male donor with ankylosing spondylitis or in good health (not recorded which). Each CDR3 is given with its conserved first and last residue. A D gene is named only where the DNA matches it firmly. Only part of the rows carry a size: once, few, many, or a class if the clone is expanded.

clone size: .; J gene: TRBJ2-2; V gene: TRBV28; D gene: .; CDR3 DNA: TGTGCCAGCAGTTTTCCAGGCGGGAAGTCCGGGGAGCTGTTTTTT; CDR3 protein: CASSFPGGKSGELFF
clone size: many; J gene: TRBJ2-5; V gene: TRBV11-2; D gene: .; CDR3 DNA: TGTGCCAGCAGCTTAGAACGTCAAGAGACCCAGTACTTC; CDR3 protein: CASSLERQETQYF
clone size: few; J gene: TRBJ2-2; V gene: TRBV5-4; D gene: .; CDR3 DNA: TGTGCCAGCAGCTTGGGGGCAGGGGACACCGGGGAGCTGTTTTTT; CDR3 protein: CASSLGAGDTGELFF
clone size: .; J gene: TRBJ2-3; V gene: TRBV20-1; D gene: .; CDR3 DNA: TGCAGTGCTAGAGTAGGGAAAACTGGCACAGATACGCAGTATTTT; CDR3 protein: CSARVGKTGTDTQYF
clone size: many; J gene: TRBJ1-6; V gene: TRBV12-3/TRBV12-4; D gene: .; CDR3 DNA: TGTGCCAGCCAGGGATTGCGGAGCTCCTATAATTCACCCCTCCACTTT; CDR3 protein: CASQGLRSSYNSPLHF
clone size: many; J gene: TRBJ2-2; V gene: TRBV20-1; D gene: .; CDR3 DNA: TGCAGTGCTAGTGTGGGTACGCCTCCCGGGGAGCTGTTTTTT; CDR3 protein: CSASVGTPPGELFF
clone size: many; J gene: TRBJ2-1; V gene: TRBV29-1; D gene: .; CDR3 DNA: TGCAGCGTGAGACCGGGCGGTTTTTACAATGAGCAGTTCTTC; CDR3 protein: CSVRPGGFYNEQFF
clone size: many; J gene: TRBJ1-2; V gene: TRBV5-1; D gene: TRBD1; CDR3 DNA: TGCGCCAGCAGCTTGGAGGGGGCAGGGTATGGCTACACCTTC; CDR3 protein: CASSLEGAGYGYTF
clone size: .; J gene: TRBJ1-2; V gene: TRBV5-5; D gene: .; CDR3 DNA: TGTGCCAGCAGCTTGGGACCCAGGGAGAACTATGGCTACACCTTC; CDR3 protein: CASSLGPRENYGYTF
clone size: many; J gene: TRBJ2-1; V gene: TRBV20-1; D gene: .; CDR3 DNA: TGCAGTGCTAGAAAGGACAGCTCCTACAATGAGCAGTTCTTC; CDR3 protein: CSARKDSSYNEQFF
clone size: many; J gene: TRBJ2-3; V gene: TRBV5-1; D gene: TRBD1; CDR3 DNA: TGCGCCAGCAGCCGATGGGGACAGTGGGACACAGATACGCAGTATTTT; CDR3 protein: CASSRWGQWDTDTQYF
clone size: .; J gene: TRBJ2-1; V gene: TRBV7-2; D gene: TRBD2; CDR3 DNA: TGTGCCAGCAGCTCCAGACTAGCGGATGTCCACAATGAGCAGTTCTTC; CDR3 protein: CASSSRLADVHNEQFF
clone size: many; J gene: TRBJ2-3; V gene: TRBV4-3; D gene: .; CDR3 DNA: TGCGCCAGCAGCCAAGATCTGAGGGGGGCAGATACGCAGTATTTT; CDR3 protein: CASSQDLRGADTQYF
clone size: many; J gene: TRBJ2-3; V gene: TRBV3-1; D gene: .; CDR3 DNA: TGTGCCAGCAGCCAAGCCCCAGATACGCAGTATTTT; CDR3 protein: CASSQAPDTQYF
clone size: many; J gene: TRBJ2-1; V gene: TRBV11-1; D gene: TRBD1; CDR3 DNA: TGTGCCAGCAGCTTCAGGTGGTCTAGGACAGGGCACGGCAATGAGCAGTTCTTC; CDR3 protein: CASSFRWSRTGHGNEQFF
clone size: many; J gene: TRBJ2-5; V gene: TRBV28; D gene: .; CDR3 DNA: TGTGCCAGCAGCTCGCTTAGGAGCTTGAGACTACAAGAGACCCAGTACTTC; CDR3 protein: CASSSLRSLRLQETQYF
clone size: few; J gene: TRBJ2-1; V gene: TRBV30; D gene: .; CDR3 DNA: TGTGCCTGGAGTGGACTACACGGTGGCACATACAATGAGCAGTTCTTC; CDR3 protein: CAWSGLHGGTYNEQFF
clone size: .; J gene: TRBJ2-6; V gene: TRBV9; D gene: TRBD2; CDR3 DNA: TGTGCCAGCAGCGTAAGAGGACTAGCGGGATCAGGGGCCAACGTCCTGACTTTC; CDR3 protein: CASSVRGLAGSGANVLTF
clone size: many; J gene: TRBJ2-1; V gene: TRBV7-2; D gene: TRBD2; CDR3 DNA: TGTGCCAGCAGCTTAGTAGTTAGCGGGTCCTACAATGAGCAGTTCTTC; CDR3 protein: CASSLVVSGSYNEQFF
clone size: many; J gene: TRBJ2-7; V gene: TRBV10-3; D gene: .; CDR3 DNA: TGTGCCATCAGTGAGACGGATTACGAGCAGTACTTC; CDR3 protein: CAISETDYEQYF
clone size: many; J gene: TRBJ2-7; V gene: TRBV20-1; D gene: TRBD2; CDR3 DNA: TGCAGTGCTAGAGACCCTCTTAAGACTAGCGGGAGTTCGAACGAGCAGTACTTC; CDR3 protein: CSARDPLKTSGSSNEQYF
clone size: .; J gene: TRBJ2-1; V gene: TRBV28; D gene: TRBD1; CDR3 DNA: TGTGCCAGCAGTTTCCGGGACAGGGGAGTAGGTGAGCAGTTCTTC; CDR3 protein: CASSFRDRGVGEQFF
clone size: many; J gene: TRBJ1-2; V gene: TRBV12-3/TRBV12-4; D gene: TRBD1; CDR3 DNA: TGTGCCACCGGACAGGGCTATGGCTACACCTTC; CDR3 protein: CATGQGYGYTF
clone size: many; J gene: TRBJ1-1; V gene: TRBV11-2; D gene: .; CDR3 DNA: TGTGCCAGCAGGCCCAGGAGTTACACTGAAGCTTTCTTT; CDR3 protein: CASRPRSYTEAFF
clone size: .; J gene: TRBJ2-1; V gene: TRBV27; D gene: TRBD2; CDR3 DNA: TGTGCCAGCAGCCCTGGGACTAGTTGGAGGAATGAGCAGTTCTTC; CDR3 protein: CASSPGTSWRNEQFF
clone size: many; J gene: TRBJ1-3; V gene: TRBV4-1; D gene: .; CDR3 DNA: TGCGCCAGCAGCCAAGATCAGCCCGGGGACACCATATATTTT; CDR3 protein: CASSQDQPGDTIYF
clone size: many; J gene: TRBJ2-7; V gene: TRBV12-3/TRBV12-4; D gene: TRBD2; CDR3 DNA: TGTGCCAGCAGTCCTCGATGGACTAGCGGGAGTTCCTACGAGCAGTACTTC; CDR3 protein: CASSPRWTSGSSYEQYF
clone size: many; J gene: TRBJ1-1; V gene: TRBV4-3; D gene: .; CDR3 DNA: TGCGCCAGCAGCCCCCGCGGGGGAGGGAGCACTGAAGCTTTCTTT; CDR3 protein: CASSPRGGGSTEAFF
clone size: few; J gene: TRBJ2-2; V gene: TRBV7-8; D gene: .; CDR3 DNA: TGTGCCAGCACCTCTAGAGGATACTCCGGGGAGCTGTTTTTT; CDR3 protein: CASTSRGYSGELFF
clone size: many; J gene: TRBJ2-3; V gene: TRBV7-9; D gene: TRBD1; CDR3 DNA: TGTGCCAGCAGCTTATCCCCGCAGGGGGCAACGGATACGCAGTATTTT; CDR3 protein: CASSLSPQGATDTQYF
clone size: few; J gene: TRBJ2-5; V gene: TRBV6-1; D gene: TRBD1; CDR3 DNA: TGTGCCAGCAGTCGGCGGACAGGTCGGGAGACCCAGTACTTC; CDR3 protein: CASSRRTGRETQYF
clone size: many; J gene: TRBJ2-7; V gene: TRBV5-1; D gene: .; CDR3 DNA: TGCTCCAGCAGCTTGGGGGACGCTATCTCCTACGAGCAGTACTTC; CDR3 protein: CSSSLGDAISYEQYF
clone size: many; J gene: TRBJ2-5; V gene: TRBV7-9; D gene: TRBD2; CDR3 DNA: TGTGCCAGCAGCCAATCTAGCGGGAGGGAGCAAGAGACCCAGTACTTC; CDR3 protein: CASSQSSGREQETQYF
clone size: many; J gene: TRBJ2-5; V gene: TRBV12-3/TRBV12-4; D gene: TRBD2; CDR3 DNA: TGTGCCAGCAGTCTACTAGCGACACAAGAGACCCAGTACTTC; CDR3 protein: CASSLLATQETQYF
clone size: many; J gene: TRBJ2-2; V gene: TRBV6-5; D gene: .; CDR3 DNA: TGTGCCAGCAGTTACTCGACCGGGGAGCTGTTTTTT; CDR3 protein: CASSYSTGELFF
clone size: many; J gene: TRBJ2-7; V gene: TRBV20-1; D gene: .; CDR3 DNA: TGCAGTGCTTCCGGCCCCGTAGGACGGAAAACTCTCACCTACGAGCAGTACTTC; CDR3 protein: CSASGPVGRKTLTYEQYF
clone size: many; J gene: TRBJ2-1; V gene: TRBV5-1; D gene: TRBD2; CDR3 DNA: TGCGCCAGCAGCTTGGAATCAGGACTAGCTATACGAGAGCAGTTCTTC; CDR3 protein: CASSLESGLAIREQFF
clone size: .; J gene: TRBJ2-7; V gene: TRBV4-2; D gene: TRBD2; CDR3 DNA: TGTGCCAGCAGCCAAGACCGTCTAGCGGCCTACGAGCAGTACTTC; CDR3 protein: CASSQDRLAAYEQYF
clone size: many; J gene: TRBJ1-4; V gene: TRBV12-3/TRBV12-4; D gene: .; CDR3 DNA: TGTGCCAGCAGTCCCGGACCCCCAACTAATGAAAAACTGTTTTTT; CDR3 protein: CASSPGPPTNEKLFF
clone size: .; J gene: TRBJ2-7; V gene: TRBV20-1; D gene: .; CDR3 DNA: TGCAGTGCTAGAGGTGGGGCTAGCGTGACCTACGAGCAGTACTTC; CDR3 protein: CSARGGASVTYEQYF
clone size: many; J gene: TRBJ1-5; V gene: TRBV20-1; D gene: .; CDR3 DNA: TGCAGTGCTAGAACTAGCAATCAGCCCCAGCATTTT; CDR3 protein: CSARTSNQPQHF
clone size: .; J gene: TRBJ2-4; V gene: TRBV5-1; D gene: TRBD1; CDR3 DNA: TGCGCCAGCAGCGGAGGACAGGAGCCCTGGGCCAAAAACAGTCAGTACTTC; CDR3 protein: CASSGGQEPWAKNSQYF
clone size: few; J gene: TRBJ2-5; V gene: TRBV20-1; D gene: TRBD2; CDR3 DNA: TGCAGTGCTAGAGATTTTAAGACTAGCGGGAGTCGAGAGACCCAGTACTTC; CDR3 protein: CSARDFKTSGSRETQYF
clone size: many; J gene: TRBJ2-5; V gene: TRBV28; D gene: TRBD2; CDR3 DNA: TGTGCCAGCAGTTTATCTTCTAGCGGGAAGGCGACCCAGTACTTC; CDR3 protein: CASSLSSSGKATQYF
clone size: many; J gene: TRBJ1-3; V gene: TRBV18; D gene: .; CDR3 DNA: TGTGCCAGCTCACCCCCCCAGGACGGCTCTGGAAACACCATATATTTT; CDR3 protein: CASSPPQDGSGNTIYF
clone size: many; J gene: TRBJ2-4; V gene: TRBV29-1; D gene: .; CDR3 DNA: TGCAGCGTCGCCGGTCGGGCCAAAAACATTCAGTACTTC; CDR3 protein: CSVAGRAKNIQYF
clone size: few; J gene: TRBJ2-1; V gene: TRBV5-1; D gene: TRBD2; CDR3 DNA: TGCGCCAGCAGCCCCCGGGGCGGGGGCTCCTACAATGAGCAGTTCTTC; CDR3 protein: CASSPRGGGSYNEQFF
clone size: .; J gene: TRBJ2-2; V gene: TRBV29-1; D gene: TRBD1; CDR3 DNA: TGCAGCGTAAAAGGACAGGGAAACACCGGGGAGCTGTTTTTT; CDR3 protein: CSVKGQGNTGELFF
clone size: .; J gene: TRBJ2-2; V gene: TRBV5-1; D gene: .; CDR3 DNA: TGCGCCAGCAGCTTGGATGCTCGTGGTGGCACCGGGGAGCTGTTTTTT; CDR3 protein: CASSLDARGGTGELFF
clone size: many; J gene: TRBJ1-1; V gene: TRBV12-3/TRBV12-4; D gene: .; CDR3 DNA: TGTGCCAGCAGTAGACAAGTGAACACTGAAGCTTTCTTT; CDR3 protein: CASSRQVNTEAFF
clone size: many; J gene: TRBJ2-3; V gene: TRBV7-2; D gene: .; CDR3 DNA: TGTGCCAGCAGCTTAGGCAGGGCCGCAGATACGCAGTATTTT; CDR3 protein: CASSLGRAADTQYF
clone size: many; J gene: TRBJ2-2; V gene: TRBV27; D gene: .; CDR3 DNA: TGTGCCAGCAGTTTGGGACTGCCCCACACCGGGGAGCTGTTTTTT; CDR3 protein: CASSLGLPHTGELFF
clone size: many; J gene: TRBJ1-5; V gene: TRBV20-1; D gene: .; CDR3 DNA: TGCAGTGCTAGAGAGGTTGGCTCATATAGCAATCAGCCCCAGCATTTT; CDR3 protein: CSAREVGSYSNQPQHF
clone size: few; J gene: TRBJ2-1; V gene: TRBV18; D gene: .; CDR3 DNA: TGTGCCAGCTCACGGGACCACCTTAGCTCCTACAATGAGCAGTTCTTC; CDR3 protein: CASSRDHLSSYNEQFF
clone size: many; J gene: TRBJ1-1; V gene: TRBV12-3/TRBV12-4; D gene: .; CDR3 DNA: TGTGCCAGCAGTCCCTCGGGACAACACGTCGGGGCTTTCTTT; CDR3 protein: CASSPSGQHVGAFF
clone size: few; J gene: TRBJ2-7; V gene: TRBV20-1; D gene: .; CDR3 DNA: TGCAGTGCTAGCGGTCTGGGGTACTACGAGCAGTACTTC; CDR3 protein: CSASGLGYYEQYF
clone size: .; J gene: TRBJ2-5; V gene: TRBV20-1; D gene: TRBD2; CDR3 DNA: TGCTGTGCTAGAAAGGGACTAGCGGGAGGTATTCAAGAGACCCAGTACTTC; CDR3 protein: CCARKGLAGGIQETQYF